These 11 T cell receptor beta chains were all obtained from the same sample, sequenced in a study of blood T cell repertoires in COVID-19. Method: immunoSEQ multiplex PCR; TCRdb's copy keeps in-frame clones and lacks some. The repertoire includes roughly 8,200 clones, less than 85% of them detected once, and 18% sits in the top ten. Sequenced input: peripheral blood. The receptors were sampled from a human donor with active COVID-19. The donor label of this sample is uncertain.

The chain employs TRBV21-1 and TRBJ2-2; the D call of TRBD1 is as the table states it, not checked on the DNA. TRBV21-1 is assigned pseudogene status. The CDR3 has 16 residues. The CDR3 reads CASSNERQKHTGELFF. The CDR3, as DNA: TGTGCCAGCAGCAACGAACGACAGAAACATACCGGGGAGCTGTTTTTT.

This clone was recorded only once. A junction end diverges from the germline sequence, so it may reflect a read error. Other DNA sequences of this sample code for an identical CDR3. The J gene is TRBJ2-1, the V gene TRBV6-5; 7 nucleotides align to TRBD2. Germline V gives CDR1 MNHEY, CDR2 SVGAGI. This CDR3 has 12 amino acids. Here the CDR3 DNA reads TGTGCCAGCAGTCAGACTAGCTATGAGCAATTCTTC. Amino acids: CASSQTSYEQFF.

The chain recombines TRBV7-2 with TRBJ2-7; a possible D gene is TRBD2 (7 bases). Germline values: CDR1 SGHTA, CDR2 FQGNSA. The CDR3 has 13 residues. V lost 8 bases and J lost 2, with 13 bases in between. The CDR3 loop reads CASAGAKAYEQYF. The CDR3 region has the DNA TGTGCCAGCGCGGGGGCTAAGGCCTACGAGCAGTACTTC.

The DNA of the CDR3 is TGTGCCATCAGTGTAAGAAGGTTTAGCGGGAGCACCGGGGAGCTGTTTTTT. This encodes CAISVRRFSGSTGELFF. The rearrangement joins TRBV10-3 to TRBJ2-2, with TRBD2 matching over 9 bases. With 4 bases clipped from V and 4 bases from J, the junction kept 10 bases outside the gene matches. CDR1 ENHRY and CDR2 SYGVKD come from the germline V gene. The CDR3 sequence is 17 residues long.

This clone appeared a few times. This chain joins TRBV7-3 and TRBJ2-1; a weak D match, TRBD2 (5 bases). The CDR3 has 14 amino acids. V lost 0 bases and J lost 7, with 10 bases in between. Looked up from germline, CDR1 is SGHTA and CDR2 is FQGTGA. For the CDR3, the DNA is TGTGCCAGCAGCTTAACTCTGAGGGAAAATGAGCAGTTCTTC. It codes for CASSLTLRENEQFF.

The V call is TRBV6-2 or TRBV6-3, the J call TRBJ2-7; 7 nucleotides agree with TRBD2. Germline lookup yields CDR1 MNHEY and CDR2 SVGEGT. The trim removed 2 bases at V and 0 bases at J, leaving 10 bases unmatched. There are 17 residues in the CDR3. This chain's CDR3 is CASSYDAATSSSYEQYF. Here the CDR3 DNA reads TGTGCCAGCAGTTACGATGCCGCGACTAGCTCCTCCTACGAGCAGTACTTC.

This chain links TRBV6-2 or TRBV6-3 with TRBJ2-4, with 8 bases that match TRBD2. Per germline, CDR1 MNHEY and CDR2 SVGEGT. Unmatched junction bases numbered 12, after V lost 2 bases and J lost 0 bases. This CDR3 comprises 19 residues. CDR3 in amino acids: CASSYVGGRTHLAKNIQYF. In DNA form, the CDR3 reads TGTGCCAGCAGTTACGTGGGCGGGAGGACACATCTAGCCAAAAACATTCAGTACTTC.

The table lists this clone with a count of one. The chain is built from TRBV29-1 and TRBJ1-4, with 9 bases aligning to TRBD1. Per the germline V gene, CDR1 is SQVTM and CDR2 is ANQGSEA. V was pared by 3 bases and J by 5 bases, with 7 bases of the junction left unmatched. The CDR3 is made up of 15 amino acids. CDR3 DNA: TGCAGCGTTGATAGCGGCGGGACAGGGAATGAAAAACTGTTTTTT. It encodes CSVDSGGTGNEKLFF.

The rearrangement links TRBV3-1 (or the pseudogene TRBV3-2) to TRBJ2-7; 8 nucleotides line up with TRBD2. The ends lost 5 bases at V and 6 bases at J; junction bases unmatched: 12. The CDR3 totals 15 residues. CDR1 is LGHDT and CDR2 is YNNKEL in the germline V gene (reference sequence). Here the CDR3 reads CASSLRGSGTSEQYF. The CDR3, as DNA: TGTGCCAGCAGCTTAAGGGGTAGCGGGACATCCGAGCAGTACTTC.

The J gene is TRBJ2-5, the V gene TRBV5-4; 7 positions agree with TRBD1. J was trimmed by 3 bases and V by 3 bases; bases with no gene match: 8. The germline V gene has CDR1 SGHNT and CDR2 YYREEE (reference sequence). The CDR3 is 15 amino acids. DNA of the CDR3: TGTGCCAGCAGCTACCGGGACAGTTATAAAGAGACCCAGTACTTC. Translation gives CASSYRDSYKETQYF. The variable domain in full, with the rest retrieved from reference TRBV5-4 and TRBJ2-5, is ETGVTQSPTHLIKTRGQQVTLRCSSQSGHNTVSWYQQALGQGPQFIFQYYREEENGRGNFPPRFSGLQFPNYSSELNVNALELDDSALYLCASSYRDSYKETQYFGPGTRLLVL.

This clone came up once. The rearrangement uses TRBV18 and TRBJ1-4, with a possible D match to TRBD1 (5 bases). From germline, CDR1 is KGHSH and CDR2 LQKENI. This CDR3 is 14 amino acids long. V was shortened by 6 bases and J by 5 bases, with 13 bases between the two germline ends. CDR3 coding DNA: TGTGCCAGCTCCCAGGGCGCGGAGAATGAAAAACTGTTTTTT. As protein: CASSQGAENEKLFF.